Following are 10 T cell receptor beta chains from one sample sequenced in a study of OX40 agonist ivuxolimab in advanced cancers. Preparation of the library involved the immunoSEQ multiplex PCR assay. TCRdb holds this immuneACCESS table with in-frame rearrangements only. Some clones are missing; in checked studies, unresolved V genes explain under half, and the rest has no known cause. Present in this sample are around 45,000 clones, roughly 80% of which were seen just once. The top ten clones comprise about 9.4% of the sample. Sample: CD4+ or CD8+ T cells sorted from blood, taken in a trial of the OX40 agonist ivuxolimab. These TCRs come from an adult with an advanced solid tumor such as melanoma, head and neck, liver or kidney cancer.

Regarding this clone: A read error may explain this, as a much larger clone is one base away. Additional DNA sequences in this sample encode the identical CDR3. The V and J genes are TRBV7-2 and TRBJ2-7; D not certain. Trimming removed 5 bases at V and 4 bases at J, with 6 bases between. The germline gives CDR1 SGHTA, CDR2 FQGNSA. CDR3 length equals 11 residues. The CDR3 loop reads CASSDRYEQYF. The CDR3 nucleotides are TGTGCCAGCAGCGACCGGTACGAGCAGTACTTC. The entire variable domain, with the rest obtained from reference TRBV7-2 and TRBJ2-7, is as follows: GAGVSQSPSNKVTEKGKDVELRCDPISGHTALYWYRQSLGQGLEFLIYFQGNSAPDKSGLPSDRFSAERTGGSVSTLTIQRTQQEDSAVYLCASSDRYEQYFGPGTRLTVT.

This clone was observed a handful of times. The chain has TRBV27 and TRBJ2-3, with D unclear. V was pared by 8 bases and J by 1 base, with 10 bases between. Germline V gene lookup returns CDR1 MNHEY and CDR2 SMNVEV (reference sequence). The CDR3 totals 13 residues. This CDR3 reads CASRHRGTDTQYF. As DNA, the CDR3 is TGTGCCAGCCGCCACCGGGGCACAGATACGCAGTATTTT.

Sample share makes this clone medium-sized (0.01 to 0.1%). V is TRBV29-1 and J is TRBJ2-7; D possibly corresponds to TRBD2 (6 bases). Per the germline V gene, CDR1 is SQVTM and CDR2 is ANQGSEA. The CDR3 runs to 13 residues. Trimming took off 4 bases at V and 1 base at J, with 11 bases between the two ends. Written as DNA, the CDR3 is TGCAGCGTTGGTTCTCTAGCGTCCTACGAGCAGTACTTC. It codes for CSVGSLASYEQYF.

The V and J genes are TRBV2 and TRBJ2-7; no definite D call. The V gene lost 5 bases and the J gene lost 7 bases, with 18 bases spanning the gap. The CDR3 totals 14 residues. CDR1 and CDR2 from the germline V gene are SNHLY and FYNNEI. CDR3 region: CASSPPGRAGEQYF. CDR3 bases: TGTGCCAGCAGTCCCCCAGGACGGGCCGGAGAGCAGTACTTC.

CDR3 DNA sequence: TGCGCCAGCAGCTTGGAAGGACTAGCGCAAACCTACAATGAGCAGTTCTTC. Translating gives CASSLEGLAQTYNEQFF. The chain couples TRBV5-1 to TRBJ2-1, with 9 bases aligning to TRBD2. V lost 0 bases, J lost 2 bases, and 6 bases stayed unmatched. The CDR3 runs 17 residues. The V gene's germline CDR1 is SGHRS and CDR2 YFSETQ.

The chain joins TRBV7-7 to TRBJ2-3; 8 bases map to TRBD1. Trimming at V came to 3 bases and at J to 6 bases, leaving 11 bases not matched to a gene. The CDR3 consists of 16 residues. Germline CDR1 is SSHAT and CDR2 is FNYEAQ (reference sequence). The CDR3 reads CASSLEPGGMWDTQYF. The CDR3 DNA reads TGTGCCAGCAGCTTGGAGCCAGGGGGCATGTGGGATACGCAGTATTTT.

The CDR3 loop is CASSWGVRETQYF. The DNA for the CDR3 is TGTGCCAGCAGCTGGGGGGTTAGGGAGACCCAGTACTTC. This chain uses TRBV11-2 with TRBJ2-5; D is perhaps TRBD2 (6 bases). The CDR3 runs to 13 residues. The ends were cut back, 4 bases at V and 5 bases at J, with 11 bases in the middle. The V gene's germline CDR1 is SGHAT and CDR2 FQNNGV. The full variable domain, in which reference TRBV11-2 and TRBJ2-5 provide the parts outside the CDR3, is EAGVAQSPRYKIIEKRQSVAFWCNPISGHATLYWYQQILGQGPKLLIQFQNNGVVDDSQLPKDRFSAERLKGVDSTLKIQPAKLEDSAVYLCASSWGVRETQYFGPGTRLLVL.

This clone appeared once. The chain is built from TRBV29-1 and TRBJ1-3, with TRBD1 matching over 9 bases. Germline CDR1 and CDR2: SQVTM and ANQGSEA. After removal of 6 bases from V and 0 bases from J, the junction contained 3 bases not matched to a gene. This CDR3 is 14 amino acids long. For the CDR3, the DNA is TGCAGCGTCGCGACAGGGGGCTCTGGAAACACCATATATTTT. Protein: CSVATGGSGNTIYF.

The chain recombines TRBV10-3 with TRBJ2-7; either TRBD1 or TRBD2 may fit D (5 bases each). The length of the CDR3 is 13 residues. V lost 7 bases to trimming and J lost 0 bases, with 10 bases between them. Germline CDR1 ENHRY, CDR2 SYGVKD. The CDR3 here is CAITRGRSYEQYF. The CDR3 DNA reads as TGTGCCATCACCCGGGGACGCTCCTACGAGCAGTACTTC.

The chain carries TRBV18 and TRBJ2-7, with TRBD1 matching 10 bases. The CDR3 has 15 amino acids. Germline V CDR1 and CDR2: KGHSH, LQKENI. V lost 2 bases and J lost 3; bases outside the gene matches: 4. For the CDR3, the DNA is TGTGCCAGCTCACCAGGAGGACAGGGGGTCTACGAGCAGTACTTC. It codes for CASSPGGQGVYEQYF.